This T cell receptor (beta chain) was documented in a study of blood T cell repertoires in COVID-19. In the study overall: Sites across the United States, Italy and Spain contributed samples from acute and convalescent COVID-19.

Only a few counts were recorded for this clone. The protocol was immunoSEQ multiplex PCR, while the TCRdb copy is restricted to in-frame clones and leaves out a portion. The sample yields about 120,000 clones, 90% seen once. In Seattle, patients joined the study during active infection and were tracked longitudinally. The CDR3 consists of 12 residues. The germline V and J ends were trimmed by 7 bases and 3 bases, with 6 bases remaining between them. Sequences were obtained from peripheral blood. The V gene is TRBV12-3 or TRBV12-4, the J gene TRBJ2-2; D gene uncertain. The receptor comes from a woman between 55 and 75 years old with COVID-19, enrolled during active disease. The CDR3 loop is CASIRDTGELFF. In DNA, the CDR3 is TGTGCCAGCATCCGGGACACCGGGGAGCTGTTTTTT.